Listed here are 5 T cell receptor beta chains from one sample, sequenced in a study of CD8+ T cells in alopecia areata. Sequencing used cDNA as its template, made by extracting RNA and reverse transcribing it. Produced via immunoSEQ multiplex PCR; TCRdb's table is partial and in-frame only. The table shows about 140,000 clones, with approximately 50% occurring only once. The sequences come from CD4+ T cells sorted from blood, collected at week 0. These receptors originate from a human donor with alopecia areata.

The V gene is TRBV30, the J gene TRBJ2-7, with TRBD2 as a possible D gene (5 bases). Germline loops: CDR1 GTSNPN, CDR2 SVGIG (reference sequence). With 5 bases removed from V and 3 bases from J, the gap between germline ends came to 17 bases. This CDR3 region has 14 residues. The CDR3 spells CAWARAGGGYEQYF. The CDR3 nucleotides read TGTGCCTGGGCCCGGGCGGGCGGAGGCTACGAGCAGTACTTC.

The chain is built from TRBV7-9 and TRBJ1-2; D is unresolved. The germline CDR1 and CDR2 sequences are SEHNR and FQNEAQ (reference sequence). The CDR3 spans 11 residues. The V end was cut by 5 bases, the J end by 4 bases, with 5 bases between. The CDR3 loop reads CASSPLYGYTF. The CDR3 region has the DNA TGTGCCAGCAGCCCCCTCTATGGCTACACCTTC.

This clone was seen a few times. V usage is TRBV25-1 and J usage is TRBJ2-1; TRBD2 agrees at 8 bases. Germline V gives CDR1 MGHDK, CDR2 SYGVNS. Germline trimming cut 5 bases from V and 2 bases from J; bases unmatched to any gene: 5. The length of the CDR3 is 15 residues. CDR3 nucleotides: TGTGCCAGCAGTCGGGAGGGGCGCGCCTACAATGAGCAGTTCTTC. This sequence encodes CASSREGRAYNEQFF. Drawing the rest from reference TRBV25-1 and TRBJ2-1, the complete variable domain is EADIYQTPRYLVIGTGKKITLECSQTMGHDKMYWYQQDPGMELHLIHYSYGVNSTEKGDLSSESTVSRIRTEHFPLTLESARPSHTSQYLCASSREGRAYNEQFFGPGTRLTVL.

CDR3 region: CASSPLMGETQYF. Written as DNA, the CDR3 is TGTGCCAGCAGTCCCCTCATGGGGGAGACCCAGTACTTC. J is TRBJ2-5 and V is TRBV27, with unresolved D. Trimming pared 5 bases from V and 5 bases from J, leaving 12 bases between. Germline V CDR1 and CDR2: MNHEY, SMNVEV (reference sequence). The CDR3 runs 13 residues.

The chain links TRBV6-5 to TRBJ2-7; perhaps D is TRBD1 or TRBD2 (6 bases each). The ends were cut back, 5 bases at V and 5 bases at J, with 19 bases in the middle. Looked up from germline, CDR1 is MNHEY and CDR2 is SVGAGI. The CDR3 loop spans 15 amino acids. Here the CDR3 reads CASSRGTKTANEQYF. In nucleotides, the CDR3 is TGTGCCAGCAGTCGCGGGACAAAGACTGCGAACGAGCAGTACTTC.